Presented here are 9 T cell receptor beta chains from one specimen sequenced in a study of prognosis after radiotherapy for stage I lung cancer (dated by TCRdb to the early 2020s). TCRdb lists the instrument as Illumina HiSeq 3000. Two rounds of multiplex PCR were used to amplify the TCR beta CDR3 region from genomic DNA. The first PCR round used primers specific to each TRBV and TRBJ gene, and the primer sequences were filed in Chinese patent CN105087789A. Starting from the raw public reads, TCRdb applied fastp trimming at Q25, assembled clones with MiXCR and retained in-frame beta chains. One record per CDR3 amino acid sequence lists the most common genes and DNA. For this sample the table gives about 35,000 distinct CDR3 sequences, of which 34% were detected only once. Together, the top ten hold over 15% of the sample. The input for sequencing was PBMCs, taken before or after stereotactic body radiation therapy (not recorded which). Receptors were obtained from a donor of 50 years or more with non-small cell lung cancer.

This clonotype was counted between two and nine times. At one end the junction does not follow the germline gene, possibly because of a read error. The rearrangement links TRBV7-9 to TRBJ2-1; perhaps TRBD1 as D (6 bases). Germline loops: CDR1 SEHNR, CDR2 FQNEAQ (reference sequence). The CDR3 covers 12 residues. CDR3 in DNA: TGTGCCAGCAGACAGGGTGGGGATGAACAGTTCTTC. Residues: CASRQGGDEQFF.

This clonotype qualifies as medium-sized. The rearrangement links TRBV5-1 to TRBJ1-2; 9 nucleotides align to TRBD1. V shed 2 bases and J 3 bases; nucleotides not matched to a gene: 5. Looked up from germline, CDR1 is SGHRS and CDR2 is YFSETQ. The CDR3 covers 15 residues. CDR3 region: CASSFLQGADYGYTF. The CDR3 DNA is TGCGCCAGCAGCTTCCTACAGGGGGCGGACTATGGCTACACCTTC.

This clonotype was picked up many times. The rearrangement joins TRBV12-5 to TRBJ2-3; D ambiguous. The germline V gene encodes CDR1 LGHNT and CDR2 FRNRAP. The germline V and J ends were trimmed by 6 bases and 4 bases, with 14 bases remaining between them. The CDR3 sequence is 14 residues long. CDR3 region: CASGPPHIADTQYF. Here the CDR3 DNA reads TGTGCTAGTGGCCCCCCCCATATCGCAGATACGCAGTATTTT. Full variable domain (missing parts from reference TRBV12-5 and TRBJ2-3): DARVTQTPRHKVTEMGQEVTMRCQPILGHNTVFWYRQTMMQGLELLAYFRNRAPLDDSGMPKDRFSAEMPDATLATLKIQPSEPRDSAVYFCASGPPHIADTQYFGPGTRLTVL.

This clonotype has just a few counts. The chain couples TRBV5-1 to TRBJ2-1; 7 bases fit TRBD2. Trimming cost V 4 bases and J 6 bases; bases outside gene matches: 4. Germline-derived CDR1 and CDR2 are SGHRS and YFSETQ. The CDR3 runs 13 residues. The CDR3: CASSPGTTNEQFF. CDR3 nucleotides: TGCGCCAGCAGCCCCGGGACTACCAATGAGCAGTTCTTC. Variable domain in full (rest from reference TRBV5-1 and TRBJ2-1): KAGVTQTPRYLIKTRGQQVTLSCSPISGHRSVSWYQQTPGQGLQFLFEYFSETQRNKGNFPGRFSGRQFSNSRSEMNVSTLELGDSALYLCASSPGTTNEQFFGPGTRLTVL.

This clonotype was recorded at least ten times. This CDR3 reads CSVERGTDEQYF. The CDR3 DNA reads as TGCAGCGTTGAAAGGGGGACGGACGAGCAGTACTTC. V is TRBV29-1 and J is TRBJ2-7; tentative D call: TRBD1 (6 bases). Looked up from germline, CDR1 is SQVTM and CDR2 is ANQGSEA. This CDR3 spans 12 amino acids. V was shortened by 2 bases and J by 5 bases, with 10 bases between the two germline ends.

This clonotype was recorded a few times. V usage is TRBV5-8 and J usage is TRBJ2-7, with 10 nucleotides matching TRBD1. The CDR3 length is 15 residues. The germline V gene encodes CDR1 SGHTS and CDR2 YDEGEE. The trim removed 2 bases at V and 3 bases at J, leaving 5 bases unmatched. The CDR3 loop reads CASSFPGTGDYEQYF. CDR3 in DNA: TGTGCCAGCAGCTTCCCCGGGACAGGGGACTACGAGCAGTACTTC. Using reference TRBV5-8 and TRBJ2-7 for the parts outside the CDR3, the full variable domain is EAGVTQSPTHLIKTRGQQATLRCSPISGHTSVYWYQQALGLGLQFLLWYDEGEERNRGNFPPRFSGRQFPNYSSELNVNALELEDSALYLCASSFPGTGDYEQYFGPGTRLTVT.

This rearrangement joins TRBV4-1 to TRBJ2-7, with a weak D call TRBD2 (6 bases). The germline V and J ends were trimmed by 5 bases and 2 bases, with 13 bases remaining between them. This CDR3 comprises 14 residues. Germline V lookup: CDR1 MGHRA, CDR2 YSYEKL. CDR3 loop: CASSYGTQAYEQYF. The CDR3 coding sequence is TGCGCCAGCAGCTACGGGACTCAGGCCTACGAGCAGTACTTC.

The chain is built from TRBV5-1 and TRBJ2-3; 11 bases are a match to TRBD1. J was trimmed by 4 bases and V by 1 base; bases with no gene match: 2. The CDR3 is made up of 15 amino acids. CDR1 is SGHRS, CDR2 YFSETQ, per germline. The CDR3 spells CASSLLGQGADTQYF. CDR3 bases: TGCGCCAGCAGCTTGTTGGGACAGGGGGCAGATACGCAGTATTTT.

Many counts were recorded for this clonotype. V usage is TRBV7-7 and J usage is TRBJ2-5, with D possibly being TRBD2 (6 bases). From germline, CDR1 is SSHAT and CDR2 FNYEAQ (reference sequence). CDR3 length: 13 amino acids. The CDR3 DNA reads TGTGCTAGCGGCGCGGGGAACCAAGAGACCCAGTACTTC. It specifies CASGAGNQETQYF.